This T cell receptor beta chain was recovered during a study of T cell clonotyping in hematopoietic cell transplantation. Study observations and caveats: Higher Inverse Simpson Index values in graft donor and pretransplant recipient predicted broader posttransplant TCR diversity.

Here immunoSEQ multiplex PCR was the method, and the copy in TCRdb shows in-frame clones only, minus some. The table records 69,000 or so clones, 94% of them present only once. To note about this clone: Its antigen is as yet unknown.

This CDR3 is built from 14 residues. This receptor was obtained from a man aged 45-65 years in good health. Some clones in this sample may be carry-over from other donors' samples. Sequences were obtained from peripheral blood mononuclear cells. The V call is TRBV21-1, the J call TRBJ1-1; the table's D call, TRBD1, was not checked against the DNA. TRBV21-1 is listed as a pseudogene. CDR3 DNA: TGTGCCAGTCGCCTTCAGGGGGTTGACACTGAAGCTTTCTTT. It codes for CASRLQGVDTEAFF.